This T cell receptor beta chain was identified in a study of tumor-infiltrating lymphocytes in glioblastoma multiforme. Multiple V-beta primers and a C-beta primer amplified TCRB from RNA. A C-beta primer primed TCRB cDNA from roughly 0.51 ug RNA. Unique molecular identifiers were not described for the libraries. MiXCR was run by TCRdb on the multiplex PCR reads, yielding one entry per CDR3 protein. The repertoire consists of roughly 13,000 distinct CDR3 sequences, with 64% occurring once and the leading ten covering around 30%. A remark on this clonotype: A clone one base away is much larger, so this may be a read error.

This CDR3 is built from 14 residues. Trimming stripped 0 bases from V and 7 bases from J, with 13 bases between. From germline, CDR1 is KGHSH and CDR2 LQKENI. The material sequenced was brain tumor tissue. The sequence was obtained from a male donor with glioblastoma. The chain combines TRBV18 with TRBJ2-7; D is unclear. CDR3 DNA: TGTGCCAGCTCACCACCGTCGGGTTTGGTGGAGCAGTACTTC. It yields the protein CASSPPSGLVEQYF.